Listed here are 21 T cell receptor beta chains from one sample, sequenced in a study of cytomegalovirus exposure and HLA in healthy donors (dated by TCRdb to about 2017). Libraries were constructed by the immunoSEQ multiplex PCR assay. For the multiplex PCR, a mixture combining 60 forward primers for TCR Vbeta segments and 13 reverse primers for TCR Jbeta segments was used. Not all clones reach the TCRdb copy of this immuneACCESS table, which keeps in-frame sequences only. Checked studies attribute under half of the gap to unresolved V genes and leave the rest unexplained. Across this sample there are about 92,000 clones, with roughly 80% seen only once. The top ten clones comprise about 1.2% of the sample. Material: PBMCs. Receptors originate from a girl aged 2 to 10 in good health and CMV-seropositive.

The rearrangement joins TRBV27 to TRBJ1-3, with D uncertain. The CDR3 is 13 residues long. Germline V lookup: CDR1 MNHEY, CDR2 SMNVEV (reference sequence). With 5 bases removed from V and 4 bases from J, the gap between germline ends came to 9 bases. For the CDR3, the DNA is TGTGCCAGCAGTCCCCGAGGGGGAAACACCATATATTTT. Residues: CASSPRGGNTIYF.

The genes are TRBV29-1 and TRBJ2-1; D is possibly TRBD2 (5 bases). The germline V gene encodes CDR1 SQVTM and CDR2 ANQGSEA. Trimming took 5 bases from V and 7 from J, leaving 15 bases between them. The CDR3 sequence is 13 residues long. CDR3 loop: CSVPDYGRNEQFF. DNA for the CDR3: TGCAGCGTTCCCGACTATGGGCGGAATGAGCAGTTCTTC.

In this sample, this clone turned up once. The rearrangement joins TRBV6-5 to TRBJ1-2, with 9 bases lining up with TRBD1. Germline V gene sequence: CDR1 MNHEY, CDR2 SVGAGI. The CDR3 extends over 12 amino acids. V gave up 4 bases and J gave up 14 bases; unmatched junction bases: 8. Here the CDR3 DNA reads TGTGCCAGCAGTTCCACACAGGGGGCCGGGACCTTC. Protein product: CASSSTQGAGTF.

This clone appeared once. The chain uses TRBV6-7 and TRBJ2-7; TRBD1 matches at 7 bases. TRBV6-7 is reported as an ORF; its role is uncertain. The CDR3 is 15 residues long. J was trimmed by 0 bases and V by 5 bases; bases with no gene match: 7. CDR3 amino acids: CASSRTRDSSYEQYF. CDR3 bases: TGTGCCAGCAGTCGCACTAGGGACAGCTCCTACGAGCAGTACTTC.

CDR3 bases: TGCGCCAGCAGCCAAGATTGGGGGCTGGGGAACACCATATATTTT. It is translated as CASSQDWGLGNTIYF. This chain connects TRBV4-1 to TRBJ1-3; a weak D match, TRBD1 (6 bases). There are 15 residues in the CDR3. The V and J ends lost 0 bases and 7 bases respectively, with 13 bases between them. Germline V lookup: CDR1 MGHRA, CDR2 YSYEKL.

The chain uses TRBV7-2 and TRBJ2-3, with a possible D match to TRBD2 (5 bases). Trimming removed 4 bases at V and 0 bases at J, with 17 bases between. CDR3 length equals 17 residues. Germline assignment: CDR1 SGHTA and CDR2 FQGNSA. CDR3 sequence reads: CASSSKPSRRSTDTQYF. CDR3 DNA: TGTGCCAGCAGCTCAAAACCTAGCAGACGAAGCACAGATACGCAGTATTTT.

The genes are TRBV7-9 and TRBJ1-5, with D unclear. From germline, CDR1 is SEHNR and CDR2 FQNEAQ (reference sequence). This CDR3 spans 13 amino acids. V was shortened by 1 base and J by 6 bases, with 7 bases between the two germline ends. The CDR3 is CASSLDGVQPQHF. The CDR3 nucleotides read TGTGCCAGCAGCTTAGATGGAGTTCAGCCCCAGCATTTT.

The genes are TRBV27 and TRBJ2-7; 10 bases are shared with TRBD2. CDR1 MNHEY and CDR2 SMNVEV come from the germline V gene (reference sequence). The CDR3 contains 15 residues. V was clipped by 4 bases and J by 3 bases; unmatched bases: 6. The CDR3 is CASSSLASGSYEQYF. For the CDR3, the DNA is TGTGCCAGCAGTTCTTTGGCTAGCGGGAGCTACGAGCAGTACTTC.

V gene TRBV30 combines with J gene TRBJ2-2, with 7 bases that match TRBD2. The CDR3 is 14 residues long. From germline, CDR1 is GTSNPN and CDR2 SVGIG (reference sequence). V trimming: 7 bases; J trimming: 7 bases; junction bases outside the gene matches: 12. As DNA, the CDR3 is TGTGCCTTAAGTGTGGCGGGAGCGGTCGGGGAGCTGTTTTTT. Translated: CALSVAGAVGELFF. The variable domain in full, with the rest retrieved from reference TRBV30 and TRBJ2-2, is SQTIHQWPATLVQPVGSPLSLECTVEGTSNPNLYWYRQAAGRGLQLLFYSVGIGQISSEVPQNLSASRPQDRQFILSSKKLLLSDSGFYLCALSVAGAVGELFFGEGSRLTVL.

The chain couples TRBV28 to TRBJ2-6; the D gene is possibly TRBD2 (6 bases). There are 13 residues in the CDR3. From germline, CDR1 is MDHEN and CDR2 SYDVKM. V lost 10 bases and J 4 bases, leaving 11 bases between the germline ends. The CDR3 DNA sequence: TGTGCCACCGGGAGTGGGGGGGCCAACGTCCTGACTTTC. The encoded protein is CATGSGGANVLTF.

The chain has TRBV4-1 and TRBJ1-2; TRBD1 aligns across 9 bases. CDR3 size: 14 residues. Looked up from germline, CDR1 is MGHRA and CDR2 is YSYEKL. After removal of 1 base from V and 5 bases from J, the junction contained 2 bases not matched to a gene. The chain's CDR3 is CASSQAQGAYGYTF. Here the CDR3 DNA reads TGCGCCAGCAGCCAAGCACAGGGGGCATATGGCTACACCTTC.

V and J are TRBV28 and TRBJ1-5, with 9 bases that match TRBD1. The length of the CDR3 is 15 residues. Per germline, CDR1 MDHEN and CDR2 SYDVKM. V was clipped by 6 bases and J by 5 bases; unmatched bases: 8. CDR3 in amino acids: CASRPTGGSYQPQHF. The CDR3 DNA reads TGTGCCAGCAGACCCACAGGGGGCAGTTATCAGCCCCAGCATTTT.

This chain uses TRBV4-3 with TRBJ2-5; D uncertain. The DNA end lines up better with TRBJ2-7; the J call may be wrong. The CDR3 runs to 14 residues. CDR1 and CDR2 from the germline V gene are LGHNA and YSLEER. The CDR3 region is CASSPSWADYEQYF. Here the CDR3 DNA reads TGCGCCAGCAGTCCTTCGTGGGCCGATTACGAGCAGTACTTC.

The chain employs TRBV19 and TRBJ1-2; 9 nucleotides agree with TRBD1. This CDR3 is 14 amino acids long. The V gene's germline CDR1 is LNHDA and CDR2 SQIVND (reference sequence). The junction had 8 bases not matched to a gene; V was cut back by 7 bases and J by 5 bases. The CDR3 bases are TGTGCCAGTACACCTGCGGGACAGGGATATGGCTACACCTTC. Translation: CASTPAGQGYGYTF. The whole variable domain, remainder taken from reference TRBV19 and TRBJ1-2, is DGGITQSPKYLFRKEGQNVTLSCEQNLNHDAMYWYRQDPGQGLRLIYYSQIVNDFQKGDIAEGYSVSREKKESFPLTVTSAQKNPTAFYLCASTPAGQGYGYTFGSGTRLTVV.

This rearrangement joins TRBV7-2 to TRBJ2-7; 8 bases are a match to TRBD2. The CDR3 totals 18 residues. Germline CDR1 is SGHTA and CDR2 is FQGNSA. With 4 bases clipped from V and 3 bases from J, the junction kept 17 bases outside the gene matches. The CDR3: CASSSWTASGGRDYEQYF. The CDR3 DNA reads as TGTGCCAGCAGCTCGTGGACAGCTTCGGGGGGGCGGGACTACGAGCAGTACTTC.

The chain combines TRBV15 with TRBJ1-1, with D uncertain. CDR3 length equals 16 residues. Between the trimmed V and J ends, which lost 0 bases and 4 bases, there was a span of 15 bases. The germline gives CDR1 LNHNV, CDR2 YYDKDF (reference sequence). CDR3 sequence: CATSRDPGSWGTEAFF. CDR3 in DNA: TGTGCCACCAGCAGAGATCCGGGAAGTTGGGGCACTGAAGCTTTCTTT.

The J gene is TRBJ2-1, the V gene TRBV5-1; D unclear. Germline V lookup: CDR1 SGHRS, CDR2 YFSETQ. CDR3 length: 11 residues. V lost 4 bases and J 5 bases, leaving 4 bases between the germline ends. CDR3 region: CASSLDNEQFF. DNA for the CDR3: TGCGCCAGCAGCCTCGACAATGAGCAGTTCTTC.

The CDR3 loop reads CASSLSWGGVEQYF. The CDR3 coding sequence is TGTGCCAGCAGTCTATCCTGGGGGGGTGTCGAGCAGTACTTC. The chain is built from TRBV25-1 and TRBJ2-7; the match to TRBD2 covers 7 bases. This CDR3 spans 14 amino acids. The germline V gene has CDR1 MGHDK and CDR2 SYGVNS. V trimming: 5 bases; J trimming: 6 bases; junction bases outside the gene matches: 10.

The CDR3 DNA reads as TGCAGCGCTGAGACTAGCGGGTCCTACGAGCAGTACTTC. It codes for CSAETSGSYEQYF. The chain links TRBV29-1 to TRBJ2-7; 10 bases map to TRBD2. Trimming cost V 7 bases and J 1 base; bases outside gene matches: 4. Germline V lookup: CDR1 SQVTM, CDR2 ANQGSEA. This CDR3 region has 13 residues.

The CDR3 coding sequence is TGTGCCTGGAGTGTACTGGGGGGAGGAGGCTACACCTTC. It is translated as CAWSVLGGGGYTF. The chain carries TRBV30 and TRBJ1-2; D perhaps matches TRBD1 (5 bases). The CDR3 consists of 13 residues. CDR1 and CDR2 (germline): GTSNPN, SVGIG (reference sequence). Trimming shortened V by 0 bases and J by 8 bases, and 13 bases separated the two germline ends.

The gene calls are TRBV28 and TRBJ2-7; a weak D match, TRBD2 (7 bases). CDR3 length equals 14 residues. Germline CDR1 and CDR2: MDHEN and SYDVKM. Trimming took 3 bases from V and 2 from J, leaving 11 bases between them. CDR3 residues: CASSLGGGPYEQYF. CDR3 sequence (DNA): TGTGCCAGCAGTTTGGGAGGGGGGCCCTACGAGCAGTACTTC.